This T cell receptor (beta chain) was sequenced for a study of cytomegalovirus exposure and HLA in healthy donors. Study findings and constraints: Associated with cytomegalovirus, according to the listing, were fewer than 200 TCR beta chains. Judged likely to be a sequencing artifact was a cluster of highly shared sequence variants.

The trim removed 1 base at V and 6 bases at J, leaving 15 bases unmatched. The CDR3 extends over 18 amino acids. Germline V gives CDR1 MNHNS, CDR2 SASEGT. As for this clone: Antigen specificity is unknown.

In the PCR, 60 Vbeta and 13 Jbeta primers were used. Per the study methods: Counted up in a later analysis, unique TCR beta chains came to about 80 million, with around 10 million shared. Profiling relied on immunoSEQ multiplex PCR, and the TCRdb table lists in-frame clones only, not all of them. Clone size and the V and J calls come from that table; the DNA yielded D and trimming. The sample shows 55,000 to 65,000 clones, roughly 80% of them seen only once. The receptor was isolated from a woman in her 30s in good health and CMV-seronegative. Sequencing was performed on PBMCs. The V call is TRBV6-1, the J call TRBJ1-1; 9 bases agree with TRBD1. The CDR3 loop is CASSEGLDRGDLVAEAFF. DNA of the CDR3: TGTGCCAGCAGTGAAGGTTTAGACAGGGGGGATTTGGTCGCTGAAGCTTTCTTT.